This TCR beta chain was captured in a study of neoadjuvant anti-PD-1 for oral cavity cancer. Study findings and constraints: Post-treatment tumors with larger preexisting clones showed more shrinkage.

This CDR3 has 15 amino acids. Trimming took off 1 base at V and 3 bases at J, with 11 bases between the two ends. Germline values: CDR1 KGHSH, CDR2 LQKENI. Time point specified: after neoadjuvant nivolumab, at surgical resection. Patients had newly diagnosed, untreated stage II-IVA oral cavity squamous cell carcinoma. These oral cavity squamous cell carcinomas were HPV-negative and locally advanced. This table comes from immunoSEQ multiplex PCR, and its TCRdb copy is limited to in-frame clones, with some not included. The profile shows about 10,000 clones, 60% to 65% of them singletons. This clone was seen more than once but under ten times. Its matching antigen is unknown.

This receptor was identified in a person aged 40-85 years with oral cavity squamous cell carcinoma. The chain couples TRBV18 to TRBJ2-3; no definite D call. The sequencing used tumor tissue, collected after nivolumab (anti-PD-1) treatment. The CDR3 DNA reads TGTGCCAGCTCACCACTGCCCGAAGGGACAGATACGCAGTATTTT. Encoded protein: CASSPLPEGTDTQYF.